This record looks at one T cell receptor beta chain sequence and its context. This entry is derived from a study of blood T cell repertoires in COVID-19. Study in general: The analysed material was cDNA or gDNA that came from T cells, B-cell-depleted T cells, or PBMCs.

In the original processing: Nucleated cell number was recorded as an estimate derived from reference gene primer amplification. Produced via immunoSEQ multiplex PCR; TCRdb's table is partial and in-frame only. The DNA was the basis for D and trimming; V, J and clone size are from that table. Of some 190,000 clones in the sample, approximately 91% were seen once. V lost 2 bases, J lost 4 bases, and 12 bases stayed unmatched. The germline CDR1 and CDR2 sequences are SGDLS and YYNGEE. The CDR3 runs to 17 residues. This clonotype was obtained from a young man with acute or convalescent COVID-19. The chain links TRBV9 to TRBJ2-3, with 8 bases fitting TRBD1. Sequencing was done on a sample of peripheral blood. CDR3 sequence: CASSVMQGARGADTQYF. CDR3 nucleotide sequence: TGTGCCAGCAGCGTGATGCAGGGGGCGCGGGGCGCAGATACGCAGTATTTT.